This note documents a single TCR beta chain sequence. This record belongs to a study of cytomegalovirus exposure and HLA in healthy donors. Germline lookup yields CDR1 SGHVS and CDR2 FNYEAQ. The CDR3 is made up of 16 amino acids. Trimming took 1 base from V and 4 from J; bases not matched to a gene: 4. In the PCR, 60 Vbeta and 13 Jbeta primers were used. Profiled with immunoSEQ multiplex PCR; TCRdb holds only in-frame clones, not every one. The sample holds roughly 120,000 clones, 55% to 75% seen once. Specimen: PBMCs. The chain combines TRBV7-6 with TRBJ2-2, with 9 nucleotides matching TRBD1. This TCR was sampled from a man between 25 and 39 years old in good health and CMV-seropositive. The DNA for the CDR3 is TGTGCCAGCAGCTTAGGAGGACAGGGGCGCACCGGGGAGCTGTTTTTT. This codes for CASSLGGQGRTGELFF.